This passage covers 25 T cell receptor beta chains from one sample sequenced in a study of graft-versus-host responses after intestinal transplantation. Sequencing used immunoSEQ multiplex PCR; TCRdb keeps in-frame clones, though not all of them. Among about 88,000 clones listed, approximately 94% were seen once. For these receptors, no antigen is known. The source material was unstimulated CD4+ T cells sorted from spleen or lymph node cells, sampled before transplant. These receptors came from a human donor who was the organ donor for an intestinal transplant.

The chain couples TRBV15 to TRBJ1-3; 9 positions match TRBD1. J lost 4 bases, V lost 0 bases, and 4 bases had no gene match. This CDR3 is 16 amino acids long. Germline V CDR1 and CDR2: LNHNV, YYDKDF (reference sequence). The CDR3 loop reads CATSRDSGQGGNTIYF. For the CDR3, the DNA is TGTGCCACCAGCAGAGATTCAGGACAGGGGGGAAACACCATATATTTT.

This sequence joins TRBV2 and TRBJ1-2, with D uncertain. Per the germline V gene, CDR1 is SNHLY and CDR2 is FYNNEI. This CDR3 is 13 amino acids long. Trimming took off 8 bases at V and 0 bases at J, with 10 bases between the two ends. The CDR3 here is CASRGGTNYGYTF. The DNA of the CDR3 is TGTGCCAGCCGCGGAGGGACTAACTATGGCTACACCTTC. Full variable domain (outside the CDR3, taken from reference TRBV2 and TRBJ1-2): EPEVTQTPSHQVTQMGQEVILRCVPISNHLYFYWYRQILGQKVEFLVSFYNNEISEKSEIFDDQFSVERPDGSNFTLKIRSTKLEDSAMYFCASRGGTNYGYTFGSGTRLTVV.

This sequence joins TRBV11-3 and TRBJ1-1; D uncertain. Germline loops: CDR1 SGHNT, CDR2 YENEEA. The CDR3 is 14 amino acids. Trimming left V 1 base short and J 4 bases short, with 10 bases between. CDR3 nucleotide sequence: TGTGCCAGCAGCTTAGCTTTGGTGGCCACTGAAGCTTTCTTT. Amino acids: CASSLALVATEAFF.

The DNA of the CDR3 is TGTGCCAGCAGTGATCAGGGGATGGGGACTGAAGCTTTCTTT. It translates to CASSDQGMGTEAFF. The chain couples TRBV6-1 to TRBJ1-1; D might be TRBD1 (6 bases). Trimming removed 3 bases at V and 5 bases at J, with 13 bases between. This CDR3 has 14 amino acids. Germline V gene lookup returns CDR1 MNHNS and CDR2 SASEGT.

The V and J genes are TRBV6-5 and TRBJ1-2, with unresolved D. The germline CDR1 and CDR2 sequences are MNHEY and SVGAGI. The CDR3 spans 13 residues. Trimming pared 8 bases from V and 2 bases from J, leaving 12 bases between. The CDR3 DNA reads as TGTGCCAGCCGGCAAGACTCCAACTATGGCTACACCTTC. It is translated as CASRQDSNYGYTF.

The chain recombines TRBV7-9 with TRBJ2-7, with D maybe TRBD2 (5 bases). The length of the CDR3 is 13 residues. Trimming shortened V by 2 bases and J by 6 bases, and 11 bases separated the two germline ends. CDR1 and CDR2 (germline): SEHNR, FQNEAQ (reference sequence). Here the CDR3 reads CASSLWVEGEQYF. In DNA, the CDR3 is TGTGCCAGCAGCTTATGGGTCGAGGGCGAGCAGTACTTC.

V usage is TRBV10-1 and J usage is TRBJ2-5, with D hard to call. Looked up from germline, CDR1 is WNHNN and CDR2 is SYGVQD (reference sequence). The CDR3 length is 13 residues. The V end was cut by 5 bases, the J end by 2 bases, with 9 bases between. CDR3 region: CASSWSTQETQYF. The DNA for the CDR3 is TGCGCCAGCAGTTGGTCCACACAAGAGACCCAGTACTTC.

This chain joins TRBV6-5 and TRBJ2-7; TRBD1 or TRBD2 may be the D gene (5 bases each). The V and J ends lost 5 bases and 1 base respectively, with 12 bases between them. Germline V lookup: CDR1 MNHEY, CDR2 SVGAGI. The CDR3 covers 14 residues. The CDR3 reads CASSEERGSYEQYF. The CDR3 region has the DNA TGTGCCAGCAGTGAAGAGAGGGGATCCTACGAGCAGTACTTC.

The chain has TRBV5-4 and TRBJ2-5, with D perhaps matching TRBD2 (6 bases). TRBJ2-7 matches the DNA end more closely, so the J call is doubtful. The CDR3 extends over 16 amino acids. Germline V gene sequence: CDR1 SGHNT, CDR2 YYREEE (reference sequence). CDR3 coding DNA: TGTGCCAGCAGCCCGGAGCCTAGCGTAAGCTCCTACGAGCAGTACTTC. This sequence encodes CASSPEPSVSSYEQYF.

Here the CDR3 reads CASSTGGGNYNEQFF. The CDR3 bases are TGCGCCAGCAGCACCGGTGGGGGTAACTACAATGAGCAGTTCTTC. The chain joins TRBV5-1 to TRBJ2-1; perhaps D is TRBD1 or TRBD2 (5 bases each). The CDR3 is made up of 15 amino acids. V gave up 4 bases and J gave up 3 bases, with 14 bases separating them. The germline gives CDR1 SGHRS, CDR2 YFSETQ. The whole variable domain, remainder taken from reference TRBV5-1 and TRBJ2-1, is KAGVTQTPRYLIKTRGQQVTLSCSPISGHRSVSWYQQTPGQGLQFLFEYFSETQRNKGNFPGRFSGRQFSNSRSEMNVSTLELGDSALYLCASSTGGGNYNEQFFGPGTRLTVL.

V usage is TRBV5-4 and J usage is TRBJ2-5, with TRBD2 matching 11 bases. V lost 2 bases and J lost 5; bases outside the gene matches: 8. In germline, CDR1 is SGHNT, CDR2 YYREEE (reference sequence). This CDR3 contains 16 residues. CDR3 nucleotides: TGTGCCAGCAGCTTCACTAGCGGGGGACCACGGGAGACCCAGTACTTC. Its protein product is CASSFTSGGPRETQYF.

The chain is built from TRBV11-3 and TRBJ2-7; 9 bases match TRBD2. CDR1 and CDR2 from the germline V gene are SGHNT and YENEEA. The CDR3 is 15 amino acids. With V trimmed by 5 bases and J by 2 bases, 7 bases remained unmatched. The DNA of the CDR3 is TGTGCCAGCAGCCGAGGACTAGCGTCTACCTACGAGCAGTACTTC. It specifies CASSRGLASTYEQYF.

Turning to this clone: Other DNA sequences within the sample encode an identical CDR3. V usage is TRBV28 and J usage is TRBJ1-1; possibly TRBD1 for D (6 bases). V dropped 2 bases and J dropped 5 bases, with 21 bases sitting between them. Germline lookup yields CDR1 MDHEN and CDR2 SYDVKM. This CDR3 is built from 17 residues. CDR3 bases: TGTGCCAGCAGTTTAGTACCGGGGGGAGGGGGGGAGACTGAAGCTTTCTTT. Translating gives CASSLVPGGGGETEAFF.

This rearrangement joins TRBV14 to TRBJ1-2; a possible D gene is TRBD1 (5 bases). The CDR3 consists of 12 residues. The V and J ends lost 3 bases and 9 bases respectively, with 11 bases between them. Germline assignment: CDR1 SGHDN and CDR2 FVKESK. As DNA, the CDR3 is TGTGCCAGCAGCCATGGGACTAGGCGCTACACCTTC. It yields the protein CASSHGTRRYTF.

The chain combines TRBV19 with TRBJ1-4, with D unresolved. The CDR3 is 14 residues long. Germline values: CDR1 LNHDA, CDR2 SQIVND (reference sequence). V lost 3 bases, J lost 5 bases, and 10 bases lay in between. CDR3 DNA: TGTGCCAGTAGTATTCAACCAGGAAATGAAAAACTGTTTTTT. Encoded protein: CASSIQPGNEKLFF. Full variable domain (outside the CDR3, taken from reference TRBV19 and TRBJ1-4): DGGITQSPKYLFRKEGQNVTLSCEQNLNHDAMYWYRQDPGQGLRLIYYSQIVNDFQKGDIAEGYSVSREKKESFPLTVTSAQKNPTAFYLCASSIQPGNEKLFFGSGTQLSVL.

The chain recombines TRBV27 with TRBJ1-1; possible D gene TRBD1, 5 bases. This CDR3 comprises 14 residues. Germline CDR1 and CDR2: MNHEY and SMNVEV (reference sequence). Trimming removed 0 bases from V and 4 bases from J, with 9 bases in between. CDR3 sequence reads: CASSLSMGGTEAFF. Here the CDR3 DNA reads TGTGCCAGCAGTTTATCGATGGGGGGCACTGAAGCTTTCTTT.

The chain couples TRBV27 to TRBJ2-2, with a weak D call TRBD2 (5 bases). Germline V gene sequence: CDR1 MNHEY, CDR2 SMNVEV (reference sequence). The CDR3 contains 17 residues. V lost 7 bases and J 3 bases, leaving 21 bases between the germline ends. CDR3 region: CASTQRLYRDHTGELFF. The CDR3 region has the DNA TGTGCCAGCACCCAACGTCTGTACCGGGATCACACCGGGGAGCTGTTTTTT.

The CDR3 is CASSPDRASYNEQFF. DNA for the CDR3: TGCGCCAGCAGCCCGGACAGGGCATCCTACAATGAGCAGTTCTTC. The rearrangement joins TRBV5-1 to TRBJ2-1, with 8 nucleotides matching TRBD1. CDR1 SGHRS and CDR2 YFSETQ come from the germline V gene. The CDR3 is 15 residues long. With 4 bases clipped from V and 1 base from J, the junction kept 4 bases outside the gene matches.

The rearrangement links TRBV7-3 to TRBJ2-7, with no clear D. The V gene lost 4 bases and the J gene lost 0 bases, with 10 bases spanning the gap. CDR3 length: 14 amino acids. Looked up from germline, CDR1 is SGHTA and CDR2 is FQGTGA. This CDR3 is CASSSSRSSYEQYF. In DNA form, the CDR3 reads TGTGCCAGCAGCTCATCAAGAAGCTCCTACGAGCAGTACTTC.

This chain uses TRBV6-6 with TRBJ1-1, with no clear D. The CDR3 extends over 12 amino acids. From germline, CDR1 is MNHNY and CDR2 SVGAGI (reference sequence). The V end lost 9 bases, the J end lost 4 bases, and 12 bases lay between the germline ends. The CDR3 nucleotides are TGTGCCAGTCAGAGGGTGGGCACTGAAGCTTTCTTT. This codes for CASQRVGTEAFF.

The CDR3 sequence is CASSLDRGWGNTGELFF. The DNA for the CDR3 is TGTGCCAGCAGCTTAGATAGGGGCTGGGGGAACACCGGGGAGCTGTTTTTT. This sequence joins TRBV11-2 and TRBJ2-2, with D maybe TRBD1 (5 bases). Germline values: CDR1 SGHAT, CDR2 FQNNGV. This CDR3 comprises 17 residues. V was pared by 0 bases and J by 1 base, with 12 bases between.

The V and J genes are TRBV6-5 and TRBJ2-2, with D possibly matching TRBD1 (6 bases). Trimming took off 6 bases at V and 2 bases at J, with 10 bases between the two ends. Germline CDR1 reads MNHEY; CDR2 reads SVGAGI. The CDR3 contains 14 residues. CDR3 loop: CASRRTVNTGELFF. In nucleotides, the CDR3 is TGTGCCAGCAGACGGACAGTAAACACCGGGGAGCTGTTTTTT.

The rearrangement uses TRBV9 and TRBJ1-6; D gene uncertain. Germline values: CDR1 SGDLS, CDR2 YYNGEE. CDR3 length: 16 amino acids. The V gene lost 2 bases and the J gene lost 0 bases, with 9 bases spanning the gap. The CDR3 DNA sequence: TGTGCCAGCAGCGTCACAGCAAGCTCCTATAATTCACCCCTCCACTTT. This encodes CASSVTASSYNSPLHF.

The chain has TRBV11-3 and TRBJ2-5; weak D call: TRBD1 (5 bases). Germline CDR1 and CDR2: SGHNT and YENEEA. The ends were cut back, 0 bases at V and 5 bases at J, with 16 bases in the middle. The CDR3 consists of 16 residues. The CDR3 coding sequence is TGTGCCAGCAGCTTAGATGGGCAGGGAAGGGGTGAGACCCAGTACTTC. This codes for CASSLDGQGRGETQYF.

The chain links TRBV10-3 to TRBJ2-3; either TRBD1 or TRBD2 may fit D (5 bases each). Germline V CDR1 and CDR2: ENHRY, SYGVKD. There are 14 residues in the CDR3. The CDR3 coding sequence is TGTGGTGAGGGGCGTTTTAATAGCACAGATACGCAGTATTTT. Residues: CGEGRFNSTDTQYF.